These 12 T cell receptor beta chains came from one sample sequenced in a study of cytomegalovirus exposure and HLA in healthy donors. Some clones are missing from TCRdb's copy, which holds only in-frame ones; the method was immunoSEQ multiplex PCR. Altogether roughly 130,000 clones are present, approximately 85% being singletons, with the ten largest covering approximately 1.5%. The sequenced material came from PBMCs. The receptors here all came from a woman aged 25 to 45 in good health and CMV-seronegative.

The chain employs TRBV5-4 and TRBJ1-4; perhaps TRBD1 as D (6 bases). There are 17 residues in the CDR3. Germline V gene lookup returns CDR1 SGHNT and CDR2 YYREEE (reference sequence). The V end was cut by 4 bases, the J end by 0 bases, with 16 bases between. Here the CDR3 DNA reads TGTGCCAGCAGCCCAAACACAGGGACGGCAACTAATGAAAAACTGTTTTTT. It codes for CASSPNTGTATNEKLFF. The full variable domain, its missing parts supplied by reference TRBV5-4 and TRBJ1-4, is ETGVTQSPTHLIKTRGQQVTLRCSSQSGHNTVSWYQQALGQGPQFIFQYYREEENGRGNFPPRFSGLQFPNYSSELNVNALELDDSALYLCASSPNTGTATNEKLFFGSGTQLSVL.

This clone was observed a single time. The chain combines TRBV27 with TRBJ2-7, with 8 nucleotides matching TRBD1. Per the germline V gene, CDR1 is MNHEY and CDR2 is SMNVEV (reference sequence). The CDR3 is 14 residues long. The V gene end was trimmed by 7 bases and the J gene end by 0 bases; junction bases not matched to a gene: 5. The CDR3 DNA follows: TGTGCCAGCAAAAACAGGGGGAGCTCCTACGAGCAGTACTTC. Translated, it gives CASKNRGSSYEQYF.

This rearrangement joins TRBV2 to TRBJ2-1; unclear D gene. The CDR3 is 16 amino acids. CDR1 SNHLY and CDR2 FYNNEI come from the germline V gene. V shed 4 bases and J shed 0 bases, with 13 bases lying between them. As DNA, the CDR3 is TGTGCCAGCAGTGCCGACCCTCGGAGCTCCTACAATGAGCAGTTCTTC. Its protein is CASSADPRSSYNEQFF.

This chain joins TRBV7-2 and TRBJ2-7; D unclear. Germline CDR1 reads SGHTA; CDR2 reads FQGNSA. The CDR3 sequence is 14 residues long. V lost 5 bases to trimming and J lost 2 bases, with 13 bases between them. CDR3 DNA: TGTGCCAGCAGCCCCAGGCGCTTAACCTACGAGCAGTACTTC. Amino acids: CASSPRRLTYEQYF.

This clone has just one count. The gene calls are TRBV6-5 and TRBJ1-3, with D possibly matching TRBD1 (6 bases). Germline CDR1 reads MNHEY; CDR2 reads SVGAGI. V shed 6 bases and J shed 0 bases, with 12 bases lying between them. The CDR3 is 15 residues long. CDR3: CASRRTVNSGNTIYF. Here the CDR3 DNA reads TGTGCCAGCAGACGGACAGTTAACTCTGGAAACACCATATATTTT.

The rearrangement joins TRBV15 to TRBJ2-1, with 10 bases that match TRBD1. Germline V gene lookup returns CDR1 LNHNV and CDR2 YYDKDF (reference sequence). V gave up 1 base and J gave up 4 bases; unmatched junction bases: 4. The CDR3 runs to 16 residues. This chain's CDR3 is CATSRAPGQGYNEQFF. CDR3 DNA: TGTGCCACCAGCAGAGCACCGGGACAGGGGTACAATGAGCAGTTCTTC.

V is TRBV5-1 and J is TRBJ2-1; the match to TRBD1 covers 7 bases. V was pared by 4 bases and J by 6 bases, with 4 bases of the junction left unmatched. CDR1 SGHRS and CDR2 YFSETQ come from the germline V gene. The CDR3 runs to 13 residues. The CDR3 is CASSPQGINEQFF. In DNA, the CDR3 is TGCGCCAGCAGCCCACAGGGGATCAATGAGCAGTTCTTC.

The chain uses TRBV6-6 and TRBJ1-6, with 8 bases identical to TRBD1. The CDR3 runs to 14 residues. Per germline, CDR1 MNHNY and CDR2 SVGAGI (reference sequence). V lost 5 bases to trimming and J lost 6 bases; unmatched junction nucleotides: 3. CDR3 region: CASSITGGNSPLHF. CDR3 DNA sequence: TGTGCCAGCAGTATCACAGGGGGTAATTCACCCCTCCACTTT.

The chain uses TRBV6-5 and TRBJ2-1; TRBD1 aligns across 8 bases. The V gene's germline CDR1 is MNHEY and CDR2 SVGAGI. This CDR3 has 12 residues. V lost 6 bases, J lost 9 bases, and 4 bases stayed unmatched. CDR3: CASSDRGSEQFF. The CDR3 DNA follows: TGTGCCAGCAGCGACAGGGGCTCTGAGCAGTTCTTC.

This chain connects TRBV10-3 to TRBJ1-5, with a weak D call TRBD1 (6 bases). The CDR3 has 14 amino acids. Germline V gene sequence: CDR1 ENHRY, CDR2 SYGVKD. Trimming cost V 4 bases and J 7 bases, with 14 bases left between them. CDR3 bases: TGTGCCATCAGTGCGGCAGGGGTCAGGCAGCCCCAGCATTTT. This gives the protein CAISAAGVRQPQHF.

This chain uses TRBV28 with TRBJ2-2; tentatively, D is TRBD1 or TRBD2 (5 bases each). V was trimmed by 10 bases and J by 2 bases, leaving 17 bases between them. Germline V CDR1 and CDR2: MDHEN, SYDVKM. The CDR3 totals 15 residues. DNA for the CDR3: TGTGCCACCAGAGGGCTGGGGCGCAACACCGGGGAGCTGTTTTTT. Translated: CATRGLGRNTGELFF.

The V and J genes are TRBV7-8 and TRBJ2-7; D unresolved. Deletions cut 2 bases from V and 7 bases from J, with 12 bases between. Germline V gives CDR1 SGHVS, CDR2 FQNEAQ. The CDR3 spans 13 residues. CDR3 residues: CASSLKGGIEQYF. CDR3 DNA: TGTGCCAGCAGCTTAAAAGGCGGAATAGAGCAGTACTTC. Complete variable domain (other parts from reference TRBV7-8 and TRBJ2-7): GAGVSQSPRYKVAKRGQDVALRCDPISGHVSLFWYQQALGQGPEFLTYFQNEAQLDKSGLPSDRFFAERPEGSVSTLKIQRTQQEDSAVYLCASSLKGGIEQYFGPGTRLTVT.